This T cell receptor beta chain was recorded in a study of OX40 agonist ivuxolimab in advanced cancers. At the level of the study: Aged about 23 to 90 with a mean of approximately 60 years, they were approximately 80% male. Treatment received earlier with anti-PD-1, anti-PD-L1 or anti-CTLA-4 agents was allowed, and around 40% had some.

Peripheral blood came from all dose cohorts at three timepoints. The V and J ends lost 1 base and 2 bases respectively, with 12 bases between them. Germline CDR1 is MGHRA and CDR2 is YSYEKL. This CDR3 spans 16 amino acids. Study-level findings and limits: Doses of 0.1 to 3.0 mg/kg were accompanied by clonal expansion of CD4+ and CD8+ blood T cells by week 6.

Libraries were prepared by immunoSEQ multiplex PCR; TCRdb keeps only in-frame clonotypes and omits some of them. Found here are tens of thousands of clones, 87% of them singletons; the top ten hold approximately 2.8%. A note on this clone: Its antigen is not known.

The source was CD4+ or CD8+ T cells sorted from blood, collected in a trial of the OX40 agonist ivuxolimab. V gene TRBV4-1 combines with J gene TRBJ1-5; D not resolved. This sequence originates from an adult with an advanced solid tumor such as melanoma, head and neck, liver or kidney cancer. The CDR3 sequence: CASSQGIGSGNQPQHF. The CDR3 DNA follows: TGCGCCAGCAGCCAAGGTATAGGCAGTGGCAATCAGCCCCAGCATTTT.